A selection of T cell receptor beta chains follows, all from one sample in a study of T cells expressing NK-cell markers. TCRdb derives one entry per CDR3 protein from the 5' RACE reads, leaving out DNA. Across about 370,000 distinct CDR3 sequences, the top ten clones capture approximately 12% of the sample. Sequencing was done on a sample of blood T cells: a sorted CD56 or NKG2C T cell subset, CD4+ or CD8+ T cells, or bulk PBMC T cells (not recorded which). All receptors come from a woman aged 50 to 60 in good health. Both conserved end residues are part of each CDR3.

J gene | V gene | CDR3 protein
TRBJ1-2 | TRBV2 | CASSHPGQGASNYGYTF
TRBJ2-1 | TRBV12-3/TRBV12-4 | CASSWAGPRGNEQFF
TRBJ2-7 | TRBV6-1 | CASRKGLAGIYEQYF
TRBJ2-1 | TRBV3-1 | CASSHLAGKRYNEQFF
TRBJ2-7 | TRBV7-9 | CASSLPTYEQYF
TRBJ2-7 | TRBV9 | CASSVGSGRTYEQYF
TRBJ1-6 | TRBV11-2 | CASSPGTTRNSPLHF
TRBJ1-1 | TRBV5-1 | CASSSTGGLTDEAFF
TRBJ1-4 | TRBV20-1 | CSAQGLNEKLFF
TRBJ1-6 | TRBV10-3 | CAISARDQNSPLHF